The 8 T cell receptor beta chains in this list originate from one sample, sequenced in a study of response to subunit inactivated influenza vaccine. A single record per CDR3 protein comes from TCRdb applying MiXCR to the RT-PCR reads. The sample consists of hundreds of thousands of distinct CDR3 sequences, 6% to 9% of them appearing once. Sample: PBMCs from blood, taken less than 30 months after vaccination. Source of these receptors: a man in his fifties or sixties who received an inactivated influenza vaccine.

This clonotype was seen more than once but under ten times. The chain recombines TRBV20-1 with TRBJ2-7; a possible D gene is TRBD1 (5 bases). Deletions cut 2 bases from V and 3 bases from J, with 11 bases between. Germline V CDR1 and CDR2: DFQATT, SNEGSKA (reference sequence). This CDR3 spans 13 amino acids. CDR3 in amino acids: CSARSRQFYEQYF. The CDR3 DNA sequence: TGCAGTGCTAGAAGCCGACAGTTCTACGAGCAGTACTTC.

The table lists this clonotype with many counts. The V call is TRBV4-3, the J call TRBJ2-1; 8 bases are shared with TRBD2. Looked up from germline, CDR1 is LGHNA and CDR2 is YSLEER. V dropped 4 bases and J dropped 1; count of bases not matched to a gene: 6. This CDR3 is 16 amino acids long. In nucleotides, the CDR3 is TGCGCCAGCAGCCTCGGGGGGGGCCTATCCTACAATGAGCAGTTCTTC. Amino acids: CASSLGGGLSYNEQFF.

This clonotype appeared many times. This chain joins TRBV4-2 and TRBJ2-1, with D perhaps TRBD2 (6 bases). The CDR3 is 17 residues long. V gave up 0 bases and J gave up 2 bases, with 14 bases separating them. The germline V gene has CDR1 LGHNA and CDR2 YNFKEQ. CDR3 sequence reads: CASSQDLSGSPYNEQFF. The DNA of the CDR3 is TGTGCCAGCAGCCAAGATTTGAGCGGGTCCCCCTACAATGAGCAGTTCTTC.

The sample holds many counts of this clonotype. The chain combines TRBV2 with TRBJ2-2; 8 positions match TRBD2. Unmatched junction bases numbered 3, after V lost 3 bases and J lost 3 bases. The CDR3 is 15 residues long. From germline, CDR1 is SNHLY and CDR2 FYNNEI. The CDR3 DNA sequence: TGTGCCAGCAGTGAGGTAGCGGGGTACACCGGGGAGCTGTTTTTT. It specifies CASSEVAGYTGELFF.

This clonotype was seen a few times. The chain carries TRBV7-2 and TRBJ1-2, with D perhaps matching TRBD1 (5 bases). Germline CDR1 and CDR2: SGHTA and FQGNSA. The CDR3 covers 13 residues. V was clipped by 5 bases and J by 7 bases, with 14 bases between them. The CDR3 bases are TGTGCCAGCAGCACTGGGACGGCACTTGGCTACACCTTC. Translation gives CASSTGTALGYTF.

This clonotype was observed a few times. J is TRBJ1-2 and V is TRBV20-1; 11 bases fit TRBD1. Germline-derived CDR1 and CDR2 are DFQATT and SNEGSKA (reference sequence). The V gene end was trimmed by 6 bases and the J gene end by 5 bases; junction bases not matched to a gene: 8. The CDR3 is made up of 14 amino acids. The CDR3 DNA sequence: TGCAGTGCCCTTGGACAGGGGGCGCGTTATGGCTACACCTTC. Encoded protein: CSALGQGARYGYTF.

The chain carries TRBV6-2 or TRBV6-3 and TRBJ2-7, with D uncertain. The length of the CDR3 is 13 residues. In germline, CDR1 is MNHEY, CDR2 SVGEGT. The germline V and J ends were trimmed by 6 bases and 6 bases, with 15 bases remaining between them. The CDR3 DNA is TGTGCCAGCAGGGCCTCTTGGTCGGGCGAGCAGTACTTC. It yields the protein CASRASWSGEQYF.

The J gene is TRBJ1-2, the V gene TRBV27; D is possibly TRBD1 (5 bases). V dropped 5 bases and J dropped 7 bases, with 20 bases sitting between them. CDR1 is MNHEY, CDR2 SMNVEV, per germline (reference sequence). The CDR3 runs to 15 residues. CDR3 loop: CASSPWRGKKFGYTF. The CDR3, as DNA: TGTGCCAGCAGTCCCTGGCGGGGGAAGAAATTTGGCTACACCTTC.